One sample yielded the 9 T cell receptor beta chains listed below, sequenced in a study of blood T cell repertoires in COVID-19. Profiled with immunoSEQ multiplex PCR; TCRdb holds only in-frame clones, not every one. The sample lists roughly 400,000 clones; 80% to 90% were seen once. Sequencing was done on a sample of PBMCs or T cells enriched from blood (not recorded which). The receptors here all came from a man aged 25 to 45 who had recovered from COVID-19.

The V gene is TRBV6-1, the J gene TRBJ1-2; D might be TRBD1 (6 bases). Per germline, CDR1 MNHNS and CDR2 SASEGT. Between the trimmed V and J ends, which lost 2 bases and 4 bases, there was a span of 14 bases. This CDR3 is built from 15 residues. The DNA of the CDR3 is TGTGCCAGCAGTGAATATATGGGGGACACCTATGGCTACACCTTC. This gives the protein CASSEYMGDTYGYTF.

The V gene is TRBV19, the J gene TRBJ2-5; TRBD1 aligns across 8 bases. The CDR3 is 13 amino acids. Trimming took 10 bases from V and 5 from J; bases not matched to a gene: 9. Germline CDR1 LNHDA, CDR2 SQIVND (reference sequence). CDR3 sequence: CATTGQGRETQYF. The CDR3 region has the DNA TGTGCCACAACCGGACAGGGAAGGGAGACCCAGTACTTC.

V is TRBV12-5 and J is TRBJ2-4; 8 positions agree with TRBD1. After removal of 2 bases from V and 4 bases from J, the junction contained 7 bases not matched to a gene. Looked up from germline, CDR1 is LGHNT and CDR2 is FRNRAP. This CDR3 region has 16 residues. The CDR3 region is CASGLSTGTGKNIQYF. The CDR3 DNA is TGTGCTAGTGGTTTGTCTACCGGGACAGGAAAAAACATTCAGTACTTC.

The V and J genes are TRBV6-5 and TRBJ1-4, with TRBD1 identical over 7 bases. Germline V gene data show CDR1 as MNHEY and CDR2 as SVGAGI. V dropped 0 bases and J dropped 8; count of bases not matched to a gene: 6. The CDR3 runs to 15 residues. The CDR3 protein is CASSYSIQGGEKLFF. As DNA, the CDR3 is TGTGCCAGCAGTTACTCGATCCAGGGGGGCGAAAAACTGTTTTTT.

CDR3 bases: TGTGCCAGTAGTCCCCTTAGGGTGACCCGGGGGGGCACTGAAGCTTTCTTT. This sequence encodes CASSPLRVTRGGTEAFF. The V call is TRBV19, the J call TRBJ1-1; perhaps TRBD1 as D (5 bases). The CDR3 sequence is 17 residues long. Germline V gene lookup returns CDR1 LNHDA and CDR2 SQIVND (reference sequence). V gave up 5 bases and J gave up 4 bases, with 23 bases separating them.

The rearrangement uses TRBV6-5 and TRBJ2-3; 8 nucleotides match TRBD2. J gave up 2 bases and V 7 bases, and 8 bases lay outside the gene matches. In germline, CDR1 is MNHEY, CDR2 SVGAGI. The CDR3 sequence is 15 residues long. This chain's CDR3 is CASTPHSGITDTQYF. The CDR3 bases are TGTGCCAGCACCCCTCATAGCGGGATCACAGATACGCAGTATTTT.

This sequence joins TRBV2 and TRBJ2-2; tentatively, D is TRBD2 (5 bases). The CDR3 runs to 14 residues. The germline V gene has CDR1 SNHLY and CDR2 FYNNEI. V was cut by 0 bases and J by 8 bases, with 10 bases left in between. The CDR3 here is CASSEAPGIGELFF. The CDR3 region has the DNA TGTGCCAGCAGTGAAGCGCCGGGAATAGGGGAGCTGTTTTTT.

V gene TRBV2 combines with J gene TRBJ2-7; 7 nucleotides agree with TRBD1. CDR1 and CDR2 (germline): SNHLY, FYNNEI. J gave up 0 bases and V 6 bases, and 5 bases lay outside the gene matches. The CDR3 covers 14 residues. CDR3 loop: CASRDRESSYEQYF. CDR3 sequence (DNA): TGTGCCAGCAGAGACAGGGAAAGCTCCTACGAGCAGTACTTC.

The chain carries TRBV11-2 and TRBJ2-2, with D tentatively TRBD2 (6 bases). This CDR3 has 15 residues. Germline lookup yields CDR1 SGHAT and CDR2 FQNNGV. V gave up 5 bases and J gave up 0 bases, with 10 bases separating them. CDR3: CASSPGLTNTGELFF. The CDR3 nucleotides are TGTGCCAGCAGCCCGGGACTGACGAACACCGGGGAGCTGTTTTTT.